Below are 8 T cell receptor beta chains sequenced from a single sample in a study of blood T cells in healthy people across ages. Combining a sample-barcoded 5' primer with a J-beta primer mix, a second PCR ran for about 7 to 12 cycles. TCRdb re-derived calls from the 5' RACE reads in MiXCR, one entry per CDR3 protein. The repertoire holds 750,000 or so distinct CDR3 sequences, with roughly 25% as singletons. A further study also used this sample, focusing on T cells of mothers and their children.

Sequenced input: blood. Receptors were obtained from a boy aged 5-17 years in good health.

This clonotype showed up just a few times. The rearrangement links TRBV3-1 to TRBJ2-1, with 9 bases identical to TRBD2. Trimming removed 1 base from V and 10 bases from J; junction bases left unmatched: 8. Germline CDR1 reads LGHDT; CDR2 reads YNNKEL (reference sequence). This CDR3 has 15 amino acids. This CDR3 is CASSQGLAEGGEQFF. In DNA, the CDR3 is TGTGCCAGCAGCCAAGGACTAGCGGAGGGGGGCGAGCAGTTCTTC.

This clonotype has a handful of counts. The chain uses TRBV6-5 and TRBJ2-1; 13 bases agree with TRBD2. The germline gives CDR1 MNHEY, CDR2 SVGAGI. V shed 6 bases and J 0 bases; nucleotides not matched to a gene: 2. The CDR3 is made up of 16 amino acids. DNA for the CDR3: TGTGCCAGCAGCGGGACTAGCGGGGCCTCCTACAATGAGCAGTTCTTC. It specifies CASSGTSGASYNEQFF.

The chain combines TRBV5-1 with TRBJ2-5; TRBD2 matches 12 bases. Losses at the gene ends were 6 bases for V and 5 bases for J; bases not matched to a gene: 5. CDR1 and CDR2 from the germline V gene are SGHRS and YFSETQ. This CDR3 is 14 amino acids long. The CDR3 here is CASTPSGRGETQYF. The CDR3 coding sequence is TGCGCCAGCACCCCTAGCGGGAGGGGTGAGACCCAGTACTTC. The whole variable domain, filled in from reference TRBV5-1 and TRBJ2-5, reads KAGVTQTPRYLIKTRGQQVTLSCSPISGHRSVSWYQQTPGQGLQFLFEYFSETQRNKGNFPGRFSGRQFSNSRSEMNVSTLELGDSALYLCASTPSGRGETQYFGPGTRLLVL.

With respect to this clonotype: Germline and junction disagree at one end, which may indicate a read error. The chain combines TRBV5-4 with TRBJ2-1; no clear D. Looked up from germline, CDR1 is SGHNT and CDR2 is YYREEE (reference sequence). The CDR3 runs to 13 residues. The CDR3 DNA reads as TGTGCCAGCAGCTTGGAGTCCTACGATGAGCAGTTCTTC. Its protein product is CASSLESYDEQFF.

This CDR3 reads CSVEEGGTGYYEQYF. The CDR3 DNA follows: TGCAGCGTTGAAGAGGGAGGGACAGGGTACTACGAGCAGTACTTC. The J gene is TRBJ2-7, the V gene TRBV29-1, with TRBD1 matching over 9 bases. The germline V gene has CDR1 SQVTM and CDR2 ANQGSEA. Trimming took 0 bases from V and 3 from J; bases not matched to a gene: 6. CDR3 length: 15 residues.

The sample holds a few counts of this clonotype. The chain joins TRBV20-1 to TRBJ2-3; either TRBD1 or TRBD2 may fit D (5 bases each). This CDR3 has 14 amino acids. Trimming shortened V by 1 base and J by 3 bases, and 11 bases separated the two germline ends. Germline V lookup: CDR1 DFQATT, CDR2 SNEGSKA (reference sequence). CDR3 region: CSARGGIGTDTQYF. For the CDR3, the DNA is TGCAGTGCTAGAGGGGGGATCGGGACAGATACGCAGTATTTT.

CDR3 protein: CASSPDRSPQFEAFF. CDR3 DNA sequence: TGTGCCAGCAGCCCAGACAGGAGTCCTCAATTCGAAGCTTTCTTT. The chain combines TRBV3-1 with TRBJ1-1, with a possible D match to TRBD1 (6 bases). Germline CDR1 is LGHDT and CDR2 is YNNKEL (reference sequence). The CDR3 spans 15 residues. The V end lost 4 bases, the J end lost 8 bases, and 20 bases lay between the germline ends.

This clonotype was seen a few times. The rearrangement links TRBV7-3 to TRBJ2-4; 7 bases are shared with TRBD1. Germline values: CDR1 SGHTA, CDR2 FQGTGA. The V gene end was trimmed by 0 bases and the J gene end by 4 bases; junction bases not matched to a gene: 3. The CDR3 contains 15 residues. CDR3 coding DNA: TGTGCCAGCAGCTTAACCGGGACAGCGAAAAACATTCAGTACTTC. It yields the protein CASSLTGTAKNIQYF.